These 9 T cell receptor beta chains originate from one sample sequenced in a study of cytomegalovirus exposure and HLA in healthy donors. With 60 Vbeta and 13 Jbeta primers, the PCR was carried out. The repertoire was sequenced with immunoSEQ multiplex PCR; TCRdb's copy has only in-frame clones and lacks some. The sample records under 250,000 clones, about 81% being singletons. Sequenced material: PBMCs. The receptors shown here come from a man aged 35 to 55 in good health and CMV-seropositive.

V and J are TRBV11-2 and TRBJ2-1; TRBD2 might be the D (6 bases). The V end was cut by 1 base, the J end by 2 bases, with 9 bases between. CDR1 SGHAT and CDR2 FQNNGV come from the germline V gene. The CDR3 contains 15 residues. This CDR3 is CASSLAGGTYNEQFF. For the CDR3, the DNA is TGTGCCAGCAGCTTAGCTGGCGGGACCTACAATGAGCAGTTCTTC. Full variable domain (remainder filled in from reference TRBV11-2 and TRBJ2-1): EAGVAQSPRYKIIEKRQSVAFWCNPISGHATLYWYQQILGQGPKLLIQFQNNGVVDDSQLPKDRFSAERLKGVDSTLKIQPAKLEDSAVYLCASSLAGGTYNEQFFGPGTRLTVL.

The CDR3 nucleotides are TGTGCCATCACCCCTGATGGAGGGAACACTGAAGCTTTCTTT. Its protein is CAITPDGGNTEAFF. V usage is TRBV10-3 and J usage is TRBJ1-1; no clear D. Trimming removed 7 bases from V and 1 base from J, with 13 bases in between. In germline, CDR1 is ENHRY, CDR2 SYGVKD. The CDR3 length is 14 residues.

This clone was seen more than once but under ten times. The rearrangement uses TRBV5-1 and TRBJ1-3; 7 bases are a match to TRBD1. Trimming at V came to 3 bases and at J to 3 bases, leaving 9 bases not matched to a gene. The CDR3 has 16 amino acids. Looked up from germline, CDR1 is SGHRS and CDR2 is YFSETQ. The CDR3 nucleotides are TGCGCCAGCAGCTCCGATCCAGGGGGAGTTGGAAACACCATATATTTT. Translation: CASSSDPGGVGNTIYF. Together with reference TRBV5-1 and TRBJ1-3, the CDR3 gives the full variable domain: KAGVTQTPRYLIKTRGQQVTLSCSPISGHRSVSWYQQTPGQGLQFLFEYFSETQRNKGNFPGRFSGRQFSNSRSEMNVSTLELGDSALYLCASSSDPGGVGNTIYFGEGSWLTVV.

The CDR3 DNA sequence: TGTGCCAGCAGTGACAGGGAGGGGACTGAAGCTTTCTTT. Amino acid sequence: CASSDREGTEAFF. V and J are TRBV6-4 and TRBJ1-1; TRBD1 might be the D (5 bases). The V gene's germline CDR1 is MRHNA and CDR2 SNTAGT. The CDR3 sequence is 13 residues long. V was clipped by 2 bases and J by 5 bases, with 9 bases between them.

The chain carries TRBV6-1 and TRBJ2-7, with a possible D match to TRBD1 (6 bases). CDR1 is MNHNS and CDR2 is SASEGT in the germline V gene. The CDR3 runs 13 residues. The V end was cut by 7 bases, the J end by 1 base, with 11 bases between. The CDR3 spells CASTGQPSYEQYF. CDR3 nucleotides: TGTGCCAGCACCGGACAGCCTTCCTACGAGCAGTACTTC.

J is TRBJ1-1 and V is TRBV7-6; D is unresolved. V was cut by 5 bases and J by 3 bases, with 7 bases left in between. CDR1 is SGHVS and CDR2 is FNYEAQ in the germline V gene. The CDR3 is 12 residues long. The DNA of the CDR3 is TGTGCCAGCAGCCACGGGGACACTGAAGCTTTCTTT. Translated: CASSHGDTEAFF.

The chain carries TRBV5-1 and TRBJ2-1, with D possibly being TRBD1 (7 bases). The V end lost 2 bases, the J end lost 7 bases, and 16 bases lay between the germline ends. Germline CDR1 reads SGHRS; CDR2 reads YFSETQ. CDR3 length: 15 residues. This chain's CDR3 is CASSFRGDGTNEQFF. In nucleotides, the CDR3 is TGCGCCAGCAGCTTCAGGGGGGACGGGACTAATGAGCAGTTCTTC.

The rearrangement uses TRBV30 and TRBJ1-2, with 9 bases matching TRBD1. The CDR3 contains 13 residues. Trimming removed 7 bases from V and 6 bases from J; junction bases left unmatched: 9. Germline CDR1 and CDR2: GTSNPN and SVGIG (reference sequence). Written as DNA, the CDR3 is TGTGCCTCGTCCCGACAGGGGGTAGATGGCTACACCTTC. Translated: CASSRQGVDGYTF.

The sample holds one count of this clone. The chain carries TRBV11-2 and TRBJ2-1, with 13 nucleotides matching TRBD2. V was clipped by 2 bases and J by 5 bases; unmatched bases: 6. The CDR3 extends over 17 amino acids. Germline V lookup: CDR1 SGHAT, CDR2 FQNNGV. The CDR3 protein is CASSLPGLAGAHNEQFF. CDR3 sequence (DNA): TGTGCCAGCAGCTTACCCGGACTAGCGGGAGCCCACAATGAGCAGTTCTTC.